A single sample is the source of the 3 T cell receptor beta chains below, sequenced in a study of T cells in Graves' hyperthyroidism and ophthalmopathy. TCR beta CDR3 regions were amplified from RNA. The HTBI primer set served for first-round RT-PCR of the TCR CDR3. In TCRdb, the multiplex PCR reads were re-called with MiXCR into one record per CDR3 protein. This sample yields 310,000 or so distinct CDR3 sequences, of which around 15% are seen a single time; roughly 53% belongs to the top ten. Material: blood. These receptor sequences come from a woman aged 60 to 75 with Graves' ophthalmopathy.

The chain has TRBV20-1 and TRBJ1-5; 9 bases match TRBD1. Germline-derived CDR1 and CDR2 are DFQATT and SNEGSKA (reference sequence). This CDR3 is 17 amino acids long. J gave up 6 bases and V 3 bases, and 15 bases lay outside the gene matches. The CDR3 loop reads CSASTRTGAGNGQPQHF. Written as DNA, the CDR3 is TGCAGTGCTAGCACTCGGACAGGGGCGGGAAACGGTCAGCCCCAGCATTTT.

This clonotype was found many times. CDR3 amino acids: CASSSLIFRAFF. As DNA, the CDR3 is TGTGCCAGCAGCTCTCTTATATTCAGGGCTTTCTTT. This chain connects TRBV7-9 to TRBJ1-1; D is ambiguous. CDR3 length equals 12 residues. Germline V gene lookup returns CDR1 SEHNR and CDR2 FQNEAQ (reference sequence). V lost 4 bases and J 11 bases, leaving 14 bases between the germline ends.

This clonotype occurred many times. The CDR3 nucleotides are TGTGCCAGCACCATGACTAGCGGGAGCTCCTACGAGCAGTACTTC. It codes for CASTMTSGSSYEQYF. The J gene is TRBJ2-7, the V gene TRBV6-1, with 12 bases aligning to TRBD2. Germline loops: CDR1 MNHNS, CDR2 SASEGT. V lost 7 bases, J lost 0 bases, and 4 bases stayed unmatched. The CDR3 has 15 amino acids.